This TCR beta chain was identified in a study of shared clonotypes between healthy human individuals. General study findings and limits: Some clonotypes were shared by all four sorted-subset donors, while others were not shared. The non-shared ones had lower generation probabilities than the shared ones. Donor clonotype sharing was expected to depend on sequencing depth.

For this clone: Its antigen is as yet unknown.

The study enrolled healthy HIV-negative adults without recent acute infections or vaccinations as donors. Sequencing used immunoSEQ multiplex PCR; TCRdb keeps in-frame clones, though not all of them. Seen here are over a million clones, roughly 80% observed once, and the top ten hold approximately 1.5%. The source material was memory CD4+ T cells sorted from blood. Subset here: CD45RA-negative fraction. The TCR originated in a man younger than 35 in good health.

The CDR3 protein is CASSVQAYEQYF. In DNA form, the CDR3 reads TGTGCCAGCAGCGTACAGGCGTACGAGCAGTACTTC. J is TRBJ2-7 and V is TRBV14, with a possible D match to TRBD1 (5 bases). This CDR3 has 12 amino acids. The germline gives CDR1 SGHDN, CDR2 FVKESK. The germline V and J ends were trimmed by 5 bases and 4 bases, with 9 bases remaining between them.